The rows below give T cell receptor beta chains drawn from one sample of a study of blood T cells in healthy people across ages. TCRdb reprocessed the 5' RACE reads via MiXCR and lists one record per CDR3 protein. Of some 1.4 million distinct CDR3 sequences in the sample, 40% to 50% were seen once. The sequenced sample consisted of blood. The receptors shown here come from a woman between 18 and 29 years old in good health. Each CDR3 is given with its conserved first and last residue. A D gene is named only where the DNA matches it firmly. The size field is filled for only some rows; it gives once, few, many or a size class.

V: TRBV6-1
D: NA
J: TRBJ2-5
size: NA
DNA: TGTGCCAGCAGTGACAGGGGCCGGGGTGAGACCCAGTACTTC
CDR3: CASSDRGRGETQYF

V: TRBV9
D: NA
J: TRBJ2-1
size: NA
DNA: TGTGCAAGCAGCGTAGGGGCTAGCGACTACAATGAGCAGTTCTTC
CDR3: CASSVGASDYNEQFF

V: TRBV12-3/TRBV12-4
D: TRBD2
J: TRBJ2-7
size: few
DNA: TGTGCCAGCAGTTGGGGACTAGCACATCCCTACGAGCAGTACTTC
CDR3: CASSWGLAHPYEQYF

V: TRBV4-1
D: TRBD1
J: TRBJ2-7
size: few
DNA: TGCGCCAGCAGCCACCAAGGACAGGCCTACGAGCAGTACTTC
CDR3: CASSHQGQAYEQYF

V: TRBV20-1
D: NA
J: TRBJ2-2
size: NA
DNA: TGCAGTGCTTTCTCCCTAGGGGAGCTGTTTTTT
CDR3: CSAFSLGELFF

V: TRBV2
D: TRBD2
J: TRBJ2-3
size: many
DNA: TGTGCCAGCACTCCGACTAGCGGGGGAGCGCAGTATTTT
CDR3: CASTPTSGGAQYF

V: TRBV27
D: NA
J: TRBJ1-2
size: NA
DNA: TGTGCCAGCAGTCCCTGGGACTCCCAGTTAAACTATGGCTACACCTTC
CDR3: CASSPWDSQLNYGYTF

V: TRBV20-1
D: TRBD2
J: TRBJ2-5
size: NA
DNA: TGCAGTGCAAGTATCGGACTAGCGGGGGGGGAGACCCAGTACTTC
CDR3: CSASIGLAGGETQYF

V: TRBV5-1
D: NA
J: TRBJ2-3
size: few
DNA: TGCGCCAGCAGCTTTACCGGGACCGCAGATACGCAGTATTTT
CDR3: CASSFTGTADTQYF

V: TRBV20-1
D: TRBD1
J: TRBJ1-1
size: NA
DNA: TGCAGTGCGCCCAAACAGGGGCCTGAAGCTTTCTTT
CDR3: CSAPKQGPEAFF

V: TRBV4-2
D: NA
J: TRBJ2-5
size: NA
DNA: TGTGCCAGCAGCCAAGGTGCAGGGGCGGAAATTCCAGAGACCCAGTACTTC
CDR3: CASSQGAGAEIPETQYF

V: TRBV27
D: TRBD1
J: TRBJ2-7
size: NA
DNA: TGTGCCAGCAGTTTGCACCAGGGACAGGCCAACGAGCAGTACTTC
CDR3: CASSLHQGQANEQYF

V: TRBV5-1
D: NA
J: TRBJ2-6
size: NA
DNA: TGCGCCAGCAGCAGCTTACCGGATACTGGGGCCAACGTCCTGACTTTC
CDR3: CASSSLPDTGANVLTF

V: TRBV6-1
D: TRBD2
J: TRBJ2-1
size: NA
DNA: TGTGCCAGCAGTTATTTCGGGAGGGCGTTGGGCGAGCAGTTCTTC
CDR3: CASSYFGRALGEQFF

V: TRBV12-3/TRBV12-4
D: TRBD1
J: TRBJ1-4
size: few
DNA: TGTGCCAGCAGTTTCAGGGGGCGAGAAAAACTGTTTTTT
CDR3: CASSFRGREKLFF

V: TRBV9
D: TRBD1
J: TRBJ1-4
size: NA
DNA: TGTGCCAGCAGCGTAGGTCCGGGACAGTTGGACGAAAAACTGTTTTTT
CDR3: CASSVGPGQLDEKLFF

V: TRBV4-1
D: NA
J: TRBJ2-5
size: few
DNA: TGCGCCAGCAGCCAAGATATGGCGGAGACCCAGTACTTC
CDR3: CASSQDMAETQYF

V: TRBV12-3/TRBV12-4
D: TRBD1
J: TRBJ1-3
size: NA
DNA: TGTGCCAGCAGCGGAGACAGGGGCTCTGGAAACACCATATATTTT
CDR3: CASSGDRGSGNTIYF

V: TRBV28
D: TRBD1
J: TRBJ1-6
size: NA
DNA: TGTGCCAGCAGTCTCCGGGACAGTAATTCACCCCTCCACTTT
CDR3: CASSLRDSNSPLHF

V: TRBV30
D: TRBD2
J: TRBJ2-1
size: few
DNA: TGTGCCTGGTCAACTAGCGGGGGGGCTCTCAATGAGCAGTTCTTC
CDR3: CAWSTSGGALNEQFF

V: TRBV27
D: NA
J: TRBJ1-6
size: once
DNA: TGTGCCAGCAGTTCCCGTGGCAGACTGTATAATTCACCCCTCCACTTT
CDR3: CASSSRGRLYNSPLHF

V: TRBV28
D: NA
J: TRBJ2-4
size: few
DNA: TGTGCCAGCAGATCGACTAGTTTCGCGCAGTACTTC
CDR3: CASRSTSFAQYF

V: TRBV6-5
D: TRBD2
J: TRBJ2-1
size: NA
DNA: TGTGCCAGCAGTTACTCCTATGGGACTAGCGGGATGACTGAGCAGTTCTTC
CDR3: CASSYSYGTSGMTEQFF

V: TRBV28
D: NA
J: TRBJ2-7
size: NA
DNA: TGTGCCACCGTTTATTCAGGGGTGCAGTACTTC
CDR3: CATVYSGVQYF

V: TRBV18
D: TRBD2
J: TRBJ2-3
size: NA
DNA: TGTGCCAGCTCACCCACCACGCTAGCGGCTAGCACAGATACGCAGTATTTT
CDR3: CASSPTTLAASTDTQYF

V: TRBV7-9
D: NA
J: TRBJ2-2
size: NA
DNA: TGTGCCAGCAGCTCCCTGGGCGGACCGAACACCGGGGAGCTGTTTTTT
CDR3: CASSSLGGPNTGELFF

V: TRBV4-2
D: NA
J: TRBJ2-4
size: few
DNA: TGTGCCAGCAGCCCCCTGGGGGTAGATCTAGCCAAAAACATTCAGTACTTC
CDR3: CASSPLGVDLAKNIQYF

V: TRBV9
D: NA
J: TRBJ2-1
size: NA
DNA: TGTGCCAGCAGCGCATCCGGGACGGGCCACAATGAGCAGTTCTTC
CDR3: CASSASGTGHNEQFF

V: TRBV6-5
D: TRBD1
J: TRBJ2-7
size: NA
DNA: TGTGCCAGCAGTTACTCCGACAGGGGTTACGAGCAGTACTTC
CDR3: CASSYSDRGYEQYF

V: TRBV27
D: NA
J: TRBJ1-5
size: few
DNA: TGTGCCAGCAGTTTGACAGCCAGCAATCAGCCCCAGCATTTT
CDR3: CASSLTASNQPQHF

V: TRBV7-9
D: NA
J: TRBJ2-7
size: NA
DNA: TGTGCCAGCAGCTTAACTCGGGATGATTGGACGCAAGCCTACGAGCAGTACTTC
CDR3: CASSLTRDDWTQAYEQYF

V: TRBV10-1
D: NA
J: TRBJ2-7
size: NA
DNA: TGCGCCAGCAGTGATTACGGGTCCCACGAGCAGTACTTC
CDR3: CASSDYGSHEQYF

V: TRBV6-7
D: NA
J: TRBJ1-2
size: NA
DNA: TGTGCCAGCAGTTTTGGGACACTGAACTATGGCTACACCTTC
CDR3: CASSFGTLNYGYTF

V: TRBV20-1
D: NA
J: TRBJ2-7
size: few
DNA: TGCAGTGCTGTTCCCCAGGGGCCATCAACGACCTACGAGCAGTACTTC
CDR3: CSAVPQGPSTTYEQYF

V: TRBV12-3/TRBV12-4
D: TRBD2
J: TRBJ2-1
size: few
DNA: TGTGCCAGCAGCCCCGGGACTAGCGGGACTGAGCAGTTCTTC
CDR3: CASSPGTSGTEQFF

V: TRBV7-7
D: NA
J: TRBJ2-5
size: few
DNA: TGTGCTAGCAGCTTAGGGCTCGGGCCGCAAGAGACCCAGTACTTC
CDR3: CASSLGLGPQETQYF

V: TRBV12-3/TRBV12-4
D: NA
J: TRBJ2-1
size: NA
DNA: TGTGCCAGCAGTTTTGGGGACACCAACAATGAGCAGTTCTTC
CDR3: CASSFGDTNNEQFF

V: TRBV10-3
D: NA
J: TRBJ1-1
size: NA
DNA: TGTGCCATCAGCCCGGGGGGGGAAACTTTCTTT
CDR3: CAISPGGETFF

V: TRBV24-1
D: TRBD1
J: TRBJ2-1
size: NA
DNA: TGTGCCACCAGTGGTCAACAGGGGATGGCTGAGCAGTTCTTC
CDR3: CATSGQQGMAEQFF

V: TRBV20-1
D: TRBD1
J: TRBJ1-2
size: NA
DNA: TGCAGTGCTATGTACCGGGACAGGGGGTACACCTTC
CDR3: CSAMYRDRGYTF

V: TRBV18
D: NA
J: TRBJ2-3
size: NA
DNA: TGTGCCAGCTCACGTGACATCACTAGCACAGATACGCAGTATTTT
CDR3: CASSRDITSTDTQYF

V: TRBV6-2/TRBV6-3
D: NA
J: TRBJ2-5
size: few
DNA: TGTGCCAGCAGCAGAGGGACCTCAGGGACCCAGTACTTC
CDR3: CASSRGTSGTQYF

V: TRBV20-1
D: TRBD2
J: TRBJ2-1
size: once
DNA: TGCAGTGCTACCGGGACTAGCGGGGATCAAGAGACCCAGTTCTTC
CDR3: CSATGTSGDQETQFF

V: TRBV6-6
D: TRBD1
J: TRBJ1-4
size: NA
DNA: TGTGCCAGCAGTTATTACTTAATACAGGGGGGGGTGGAAAAACTGTTTTTT
CDR3: CASSYYLIQGGVEKLFF

V: TRBV6-5
D: NA
J: TRBJ1-5
size: NA
DNA: TGTGCCAGCAGGGCTGCCCCCCCCCATCAGCCCCAGCATTTT
CDR3: CASRAAPPHQPQHF

V: TRBV20-1
D: NA
J: TRBJ1-4
size: few
DNA: TGCAGTGCTAGGTTACAGGAAAAACTGTTTTTT
CDR3: CSARLQEKLFF

V: TRBV7-2
D: NA
J: TRBJ2-7
size: NA
DNA: TGTGCCAGCAGCTTACTTCCAGCCTACAATGAGCAGTACTTC
CDR3: CASSLLPAYNEQYF

V: TRBV12-5
D: TRBD1
J: TRBJ2-5
size: NA
DNA: TGTGCTAGTGGCCTGGGGGACAGGGTAGGAGGAGAGACCCAGTACTTC
CDR3: CASGLGDRVGGETQYF